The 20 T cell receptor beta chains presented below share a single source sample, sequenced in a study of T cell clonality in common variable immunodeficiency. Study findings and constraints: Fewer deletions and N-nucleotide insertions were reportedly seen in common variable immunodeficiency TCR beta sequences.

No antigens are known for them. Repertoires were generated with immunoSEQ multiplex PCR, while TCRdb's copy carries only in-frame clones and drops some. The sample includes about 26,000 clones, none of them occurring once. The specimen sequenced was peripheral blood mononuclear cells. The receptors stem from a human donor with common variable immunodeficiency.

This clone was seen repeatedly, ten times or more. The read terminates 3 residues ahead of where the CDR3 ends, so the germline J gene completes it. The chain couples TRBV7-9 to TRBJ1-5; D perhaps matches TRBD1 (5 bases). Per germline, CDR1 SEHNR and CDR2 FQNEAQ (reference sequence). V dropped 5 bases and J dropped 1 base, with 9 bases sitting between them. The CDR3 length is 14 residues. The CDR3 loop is CASSTRQSNQPQHF. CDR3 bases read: TGTGCCAGCAGCACGCGACAGAGCAATCAGCCC.

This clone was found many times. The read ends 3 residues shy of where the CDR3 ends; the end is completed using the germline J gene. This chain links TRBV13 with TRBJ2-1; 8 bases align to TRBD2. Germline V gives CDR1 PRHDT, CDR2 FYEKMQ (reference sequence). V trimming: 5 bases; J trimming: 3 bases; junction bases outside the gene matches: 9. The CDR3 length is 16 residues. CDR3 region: CASSGVAGRNYNEQFF. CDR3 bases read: TGTGCCAGCAGCGGAGTAGCGGGAAGGAACTACAATGAG.

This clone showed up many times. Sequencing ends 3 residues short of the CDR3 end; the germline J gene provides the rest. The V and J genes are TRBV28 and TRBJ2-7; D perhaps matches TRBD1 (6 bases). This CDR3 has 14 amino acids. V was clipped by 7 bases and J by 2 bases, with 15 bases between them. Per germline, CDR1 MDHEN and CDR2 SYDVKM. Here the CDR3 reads CASTNTGSPYEQYF. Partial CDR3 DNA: TGTGCCAGCACAAACACAGGGTCTCCCTACGAG. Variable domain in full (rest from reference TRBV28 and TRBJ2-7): DVKVTQSSRYLVKRTGEKVFLECVQDMDHENMFWYRQDPGLGLRLIYFSYDVKMKEKGDIPEGYSVSREKKERFSLILESASTNQTSMYLCASTNTGSPYEQYFGPGTRLTVT.

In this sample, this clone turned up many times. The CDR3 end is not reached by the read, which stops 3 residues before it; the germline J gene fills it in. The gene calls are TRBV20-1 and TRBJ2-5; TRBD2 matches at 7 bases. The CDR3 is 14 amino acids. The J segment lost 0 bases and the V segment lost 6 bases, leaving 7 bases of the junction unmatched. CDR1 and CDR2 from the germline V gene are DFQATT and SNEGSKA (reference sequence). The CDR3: CSALGGTNQETQYF. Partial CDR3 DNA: TGCAGTGCGTTAGGAGGGACTAACCAAGAGACC.

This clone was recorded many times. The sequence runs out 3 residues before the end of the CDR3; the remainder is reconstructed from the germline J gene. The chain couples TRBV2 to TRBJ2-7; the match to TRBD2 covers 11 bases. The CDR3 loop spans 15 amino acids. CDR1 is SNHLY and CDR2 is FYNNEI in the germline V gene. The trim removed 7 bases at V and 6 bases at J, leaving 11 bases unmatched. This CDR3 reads CASIFSGRAGGEQYF. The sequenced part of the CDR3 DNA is TGTGCCAGCATTTTTAGCGGGAGGGCTGGGGGCGAG.

This CDR3 reads CASSLRSHEQYF. The sequenced part of the CDR3 DNA is TGTGCCAGCAGCTTGAGGTCCCACGAG. The rearrangement joins TRBV5-6 to TRBJ2-7; no reliable D call. The DNA ends 3 residues before the CDR3 does, and the rest of the CDR3 is filled in from the germline J gene. Trimming pared 1 base from V and 5 bases from J, leaving 7 bases between. Germline V CDR1 and CDR2: SGHDT, YYEEEE. The CDR3 contains 12 residues.

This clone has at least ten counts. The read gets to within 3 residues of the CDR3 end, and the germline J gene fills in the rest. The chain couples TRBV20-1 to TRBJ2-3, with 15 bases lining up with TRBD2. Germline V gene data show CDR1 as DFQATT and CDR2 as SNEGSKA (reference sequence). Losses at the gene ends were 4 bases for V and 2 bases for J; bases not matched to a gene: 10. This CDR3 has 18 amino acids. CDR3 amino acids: CSAIWFGTSGGNTDTQYF. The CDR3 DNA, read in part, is TGCAGTGCTATTTGGTTTGGGACTAGCGGGGGGAACACAGATACG.

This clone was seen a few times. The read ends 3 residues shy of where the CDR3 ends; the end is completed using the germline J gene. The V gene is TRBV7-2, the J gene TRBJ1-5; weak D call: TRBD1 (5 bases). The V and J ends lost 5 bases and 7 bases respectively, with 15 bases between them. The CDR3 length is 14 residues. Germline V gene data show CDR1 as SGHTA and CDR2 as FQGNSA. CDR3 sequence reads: CASSRRDRGQPQHF. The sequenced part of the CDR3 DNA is TGTGCCAGCAGCCGCCGCGACAGAGGACAGCCC. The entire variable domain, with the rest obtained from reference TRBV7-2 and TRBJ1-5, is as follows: GAGVSQSPSNKVTEKGKDVELRCDPISGHTALYWYRQSLGQGLEFLIYFQGNSAPDKSGLPSDRFSAERTGGSVSTLTIQRTQQEDSAVYLCASSRRDRGQPQHFGDGTRLSIL.

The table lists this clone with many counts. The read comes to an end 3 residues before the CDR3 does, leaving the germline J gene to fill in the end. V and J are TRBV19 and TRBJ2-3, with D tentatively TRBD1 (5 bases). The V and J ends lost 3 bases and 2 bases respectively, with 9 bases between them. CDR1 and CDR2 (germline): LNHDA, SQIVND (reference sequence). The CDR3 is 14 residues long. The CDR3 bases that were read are TGTGCCAGTAGTATGCGACAGAACACAGATACG. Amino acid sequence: CASSMRQNTDT. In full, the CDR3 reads CASSMRQNTDTQYF.

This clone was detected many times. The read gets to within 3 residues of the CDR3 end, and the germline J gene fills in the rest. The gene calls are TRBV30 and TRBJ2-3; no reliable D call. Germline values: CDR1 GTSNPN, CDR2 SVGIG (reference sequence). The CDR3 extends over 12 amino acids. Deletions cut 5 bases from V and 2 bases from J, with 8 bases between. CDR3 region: CAWSGSTDTQYF. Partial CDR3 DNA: TGTGCCTGGTCCGGGTCCACAGATACG.

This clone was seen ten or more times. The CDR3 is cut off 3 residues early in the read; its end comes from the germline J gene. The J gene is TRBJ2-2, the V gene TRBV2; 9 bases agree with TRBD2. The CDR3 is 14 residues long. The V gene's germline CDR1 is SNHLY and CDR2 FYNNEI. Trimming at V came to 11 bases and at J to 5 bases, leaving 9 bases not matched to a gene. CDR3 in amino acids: CAGGAGLATGELFF. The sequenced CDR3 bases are TGTGCCGGGGGGGCGGGACTAGCTACCGGGGAG.

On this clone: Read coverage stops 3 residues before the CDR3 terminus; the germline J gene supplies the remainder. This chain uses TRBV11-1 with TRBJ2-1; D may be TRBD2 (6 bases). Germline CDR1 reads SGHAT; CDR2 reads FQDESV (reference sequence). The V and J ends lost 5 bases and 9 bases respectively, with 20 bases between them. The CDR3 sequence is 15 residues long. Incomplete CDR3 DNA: TGTGCCAGCAGCCCAGTCGCGGGATCGAGGACTGAG. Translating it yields CASSPVAGSRTE. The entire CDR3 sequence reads CASSPVAGSRTEQFF.

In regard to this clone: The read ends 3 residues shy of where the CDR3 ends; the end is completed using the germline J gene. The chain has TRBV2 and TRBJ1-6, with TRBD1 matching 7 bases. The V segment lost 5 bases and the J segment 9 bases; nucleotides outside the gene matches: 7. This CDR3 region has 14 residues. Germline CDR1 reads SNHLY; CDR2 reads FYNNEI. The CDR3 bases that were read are TGTGCCAGCAGTTCTCAGGGGGTTCTTTCACCC. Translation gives CASSSQGVLSP. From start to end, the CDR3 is CASSSQGVLSPLHF. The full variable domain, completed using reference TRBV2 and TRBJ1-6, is EPEVTQTPSHQVTQMGQEVILRCVPISNHLYFYWYRQILGQKVEFLVSFYNNEISEKSEIFDDQFSVERPDGSNFTLKIRSTKLEDSAMYFCASSSQGVLSPLHFGNGTRLTVT.

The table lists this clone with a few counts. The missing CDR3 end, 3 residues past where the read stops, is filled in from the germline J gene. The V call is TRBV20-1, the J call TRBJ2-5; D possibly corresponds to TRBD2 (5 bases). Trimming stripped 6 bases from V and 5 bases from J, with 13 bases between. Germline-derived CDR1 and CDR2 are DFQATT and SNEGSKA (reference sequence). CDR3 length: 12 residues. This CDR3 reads CSAARRVETQYF. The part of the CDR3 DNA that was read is TGCAGTGCAGCTCGGCGGGTGGAGACC.

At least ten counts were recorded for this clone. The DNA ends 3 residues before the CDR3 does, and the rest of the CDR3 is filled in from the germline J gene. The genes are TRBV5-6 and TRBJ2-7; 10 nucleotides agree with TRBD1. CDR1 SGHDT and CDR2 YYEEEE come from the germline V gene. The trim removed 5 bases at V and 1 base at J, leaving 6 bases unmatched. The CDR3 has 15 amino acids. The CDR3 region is CASSEAGQGSYEQYF. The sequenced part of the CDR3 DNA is TGTGCCAGCAGTGAGGCGGGACAGGGGTCCTACGAG.

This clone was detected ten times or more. The CDR3 bases that were read are TGTGCCAGCAGCTTGATAGGGCAGGGGCATGGC. Protein product: CASSLIGQGHG. The full CDR3 protein reads CASSLIGQGHGYTF. The rearrangement joins TRBV5-4 to TRBJ1-2; D is possibly TRBD1 (6 bases). Read coverage stops 3 residues before the CDR3 terminus; the germline J gene supplies the remainder. Germline assignment: CDR1 SGHNT and CDR2 YYREEE (reference sequence). Trimming took off 1 base at V and 6 bases at J, with 13 bases between the two ends. The CDR3 is made up of 14 amino acids.

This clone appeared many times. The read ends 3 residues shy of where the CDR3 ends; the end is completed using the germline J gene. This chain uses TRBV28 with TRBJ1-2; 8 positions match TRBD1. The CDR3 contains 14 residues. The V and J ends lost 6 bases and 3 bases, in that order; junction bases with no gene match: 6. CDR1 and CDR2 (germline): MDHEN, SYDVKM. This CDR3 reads CASRGQDSYYGYTF. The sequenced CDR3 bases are TGTGCCAGCAGGGGACAGGATTCTTACTATGGC.

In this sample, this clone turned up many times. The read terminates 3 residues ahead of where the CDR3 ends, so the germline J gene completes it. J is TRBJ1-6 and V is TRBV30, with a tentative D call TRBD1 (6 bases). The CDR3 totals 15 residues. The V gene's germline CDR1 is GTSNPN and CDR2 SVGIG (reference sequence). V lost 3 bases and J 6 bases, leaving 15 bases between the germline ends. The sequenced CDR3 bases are TGTGCCTGGAGGGTAGGAGGGGGAAGTAATTCACCC. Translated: CAWRVGGGSNSP. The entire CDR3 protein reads CAWRVGGGSNSPLHF.

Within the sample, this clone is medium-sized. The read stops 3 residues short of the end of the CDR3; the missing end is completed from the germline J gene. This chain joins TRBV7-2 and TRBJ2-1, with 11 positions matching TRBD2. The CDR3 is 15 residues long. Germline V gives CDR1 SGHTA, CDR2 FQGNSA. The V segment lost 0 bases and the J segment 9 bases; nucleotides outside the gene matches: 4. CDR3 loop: CASSLASGRAGEQFF. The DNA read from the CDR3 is TGTGCCAGCAGCTTAGCTAGCGGGAGGGCGGGTGAG.

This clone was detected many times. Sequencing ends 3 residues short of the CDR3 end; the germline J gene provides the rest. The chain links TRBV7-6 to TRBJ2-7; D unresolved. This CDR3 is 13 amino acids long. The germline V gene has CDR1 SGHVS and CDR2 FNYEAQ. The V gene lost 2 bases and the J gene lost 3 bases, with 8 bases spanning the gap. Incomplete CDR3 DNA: TGTGCCAGCAGCTTATCTTCCGGCTACGAG. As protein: CASSLSSGYE. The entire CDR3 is CASSLSSGYEQYF. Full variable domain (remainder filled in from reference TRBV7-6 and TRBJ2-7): GAGVSQSPRYKVTKRGQDVALRCDPISGHVSLYWYRQALGQGPEFLTYFNYEAQQDKSGLPNDRFSAERPEGSISTLTIQRTEQRDSAMYRCASSLSSGYEQYFGPGTRLTVT.